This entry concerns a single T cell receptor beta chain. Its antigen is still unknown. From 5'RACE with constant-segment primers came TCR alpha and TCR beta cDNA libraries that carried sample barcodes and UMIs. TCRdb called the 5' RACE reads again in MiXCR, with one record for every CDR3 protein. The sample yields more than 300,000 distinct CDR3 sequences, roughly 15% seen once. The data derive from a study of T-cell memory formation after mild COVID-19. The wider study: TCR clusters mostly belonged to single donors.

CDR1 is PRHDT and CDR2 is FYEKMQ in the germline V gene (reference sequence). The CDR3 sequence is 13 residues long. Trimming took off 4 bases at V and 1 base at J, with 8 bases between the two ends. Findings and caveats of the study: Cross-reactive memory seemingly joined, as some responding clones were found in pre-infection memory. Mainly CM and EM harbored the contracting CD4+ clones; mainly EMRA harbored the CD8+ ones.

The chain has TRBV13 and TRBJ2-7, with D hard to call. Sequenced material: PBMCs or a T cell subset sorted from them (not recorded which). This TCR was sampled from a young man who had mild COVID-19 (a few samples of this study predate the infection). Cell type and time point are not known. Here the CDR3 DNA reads TGTGCCAGCAGCTCTGGACCTTCCTACGAGCAGTACGTC. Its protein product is CASSSGPSYEQYV.